The rows below give T cell receptor beta chains drawn from one sample of a study of T-cell reconstitution after alpha-beta-depleted transplantation in children. TCRdb ran MiXCR on the PCR reads and lists one entry per CDR3 protein. The sample holds some 78,000 distinct CDR3 sequences, 11% to 15% seen once. The specimen was PBMCs, mostly from graft donor cells, collected 180 days after TCRalphabeta/CD19-depleted stem cell transplant. The receptors here all came from a male patient under 10 years old who had a stem cell transplant for acute lymphoblastic leukemia, so the T cells may come from the graft donor. Each CDR3 is given with its conserved first and last residue. The D gene is left open where the match is weak. Size values are once, few and many counts, or a class for expanded clones, and some rows have none.

V	J	D	size	CDR3	DNA
TRBV15	TRBJ2-5	TRBD2	few	CATSRDGLAGSQETQYF	TGTGCCACCAGCAGGGATGGACTAGCGGGATCACAAGAGACCCAGTACTTC
TRBV5-1	TRBJ2-2	.	.	CASSSYETRYTGELFF	TGCGCCAGCAGCTCGTACGAGACTAGATACACCGGGGAGCTGTTTTTT
TRBV29-1	TRBJ1-5	.	many	CSVASGAGQPQHF	TGCAGCGTTGCCTCAGGGGCCGGACAGCCCCAGCATTTT
TRBV9	TRBJ2-7	TRBD1	many	CASSPRTGITYEQYF	TGTGCCAGCAGCCCACGGACAGGGATAACCTACGAGCAGTACTTC
TRBV5-1	TRBJ1-2	.	few	CASRDGYGYTF	TGCGCCAGCAGGGACGGCTATGGCTACACCTTC
TRBV20-1	TRBJ1-5	.	many	CSARGGTKVDQPQHF	TGCAGTGCTAGAGGGGGCACCAAAGTCGATCAGCCCCAGCATTTT
TRBV5-1	TRBJ2-7	.	.	CASSLGGTLTYEQYF	TGCGCCAGCAGCCTGGGAGGGACACTGACCTACGAGCAGTACTTC
TRBV5-6	TRBJ1-2	TRBD1	few	CASSLGGQGSPLYGYTF	TGTGCCAGCAGCTTGGGGGGACAGGGGTCCCCTCTATATGGCTACACCTTC
TRBV5-1	TRBJ2-1	TRBD2	.	CASRSVPSGGYNEQFF	TGCGCCAGCAGATCGGTTCCTAGCGGGGGGTACAATGAGCAGTTCTTC
TRBV25-1	TRBJ1-2	TRBD1	few	CASSELGQRYGYTF	TGTGCCAGCAGTGAATTGGGACAGCGATATGGCTACACCTTC
TRBV11-2	TRBJ1-6	TRBD1	few	CASSARQGRSPLHF	TGTGCCAGCAGCGCCCGACAGGGTCGGTCACCCCTCCACTTT
TRBV24-1	TRBJ2-7	.	.	CATSAWTESGYEQYF	TGTGCCACCAGTGCCTGGACAGAGAGTGGGTACGAGCAGTACTTC
TRBV6-2/TRBV6-3	TRBJ2-5	.	.	CASSSWGETQYF	TGTGCCAGCAGTTCCTGGGGAGAGACCCAGTACTTC
TRBV7-6	TRBJ1-1	.	.	CASSLDPWTEEAFF	TGTGCCAGCAGCTTAGATCCCTGGACAGAAGAAGCTTTCTTT
TRBV28	TRBJ2-3	.	.	CASSLWSAAGEDTQYF	TGTGCCAGCAGTTTATGGTCGGCGGCCGGAGAAGATACGCAGTATTTT
TRBV11-1	TRBJ2-3	TRBD2	.	CASSSPSGRSGILDTQYF	TGTGCCAGCAGCTCACCTAGCGGGAGGTCCGGCATTCTAGATACGCAGTATTTT
TRBV9	TRBJ2-7	.	few	CASSVGTGSAYEQYF	TGTGCCAGCAGCGTAGGTACCGGGTCCGCCTACGAGCAGTACTTC
TRBV6-5	TRBJ2-3	.	.	CASSYLWTESDTQYF	TGTGCCAGCAGTTACCTATGGACAGAATCAGATACGCAGTATTTT
TRBV7-8	TRBJ2-1	TRBD2	few	CASSLPLILAGGLNEQFF	TGTGCCAGCAGCTTACCCCTCATTCTAGCGGGGGGACTTAATGAGCAGTTCTTC
TRBV15	TRBJ1-4	.	few	CATSREPSRRLFNEKLFF	TGTGCCACCAGCAGAGAGCCGTCTAGGCGACTCTTTAATGAAAAACTGTTTTTT
TRBV7-9	TRBJ2-7	.	.	CASSPQRTLNSYEQYF	TGTGCCAGCAGCCCTCAGAGAACCTTAAACTCCTACGAGCAGTACTTC
TRBV28	TRBJ2-5	.	many	CASRTGTPWGTQYF	TGTGCCAGCAGAACCGGGACCCCCTGGGGGACCCAGTACTTC
TRBV9	TRBJ2-7	.	few	CASSVLPNYEQYF	TGTGCCAGCAGCGTACTCCCGAACTACGAGCAGTACTTC
TRBV5-1	TRBJ1-2	.	.	CASSPGEVYTF	TGCGCCAGCAGCCCCGGCGAAGTCTACACCTTC
TRBV5-1	TRBJ2-5	.	few	CASSMTGPMETQYF	TGCGCCAGCAGCATGACAGGCCCCATGGAGACCCAGTACTTC
TRBV9	TRBJ2-7	.	few	CASSVDGGGIRGYEQYF	TGTGCCAGCAGCGTAGACGGGGGAGGCATCCGGGGATACGAGCAGTACTTC
TRBV28	TRBJ2-7	TRBD2	few	CASSLWREGRDEQYF	TGTGCCAGCAGTTTATGGAGGGAGGGCCGCGACGAGCAGTACTTC
TRBV5-6	TRBJ2-7	.	.	CASWRSGYEQYF	TGTGCCAGCTGGCGTAGCGGCTACGAGCAGTACTTC
TRBV7-7	TRBJ2-7	.	few	CASSLSTSYEQYF	TGTGCTAGCAGTTTATCGACCTCATACGAGCAGTACTTC
TRBV15	TRBJ2-3	TRBD1	.	CATSRGTGSTDTQYF	TGTGCCACCAGCAGGGGGACAGGTTCCACAGATACGCAGTATTTT
TRBV20-1	TRBJ2-7	TRBD1	.	CSARGYRDRGSYEQYF	TGCAGTGCTAGAGGGTACCGGGACAGGGGGTCGTACGAGCAGTACTTC
TRBV11-2	TRBJ2-3	.	.	CASSGTYTDTQYF	TGTGCCAGCAGCGGGACCTACACAGATACGCAGTATTTT
TRBV20-1	TRBJ2-1	.	few	CSARSLANEQFF	TGCAGTGCAAGAAGTCTAGCCAATGAGCAGTTCTTC
TRBV29-1	TRBJ2-7	.	few	CAHGESSYEQYF	TGCGCCCATGGGGAGAGCTCCTACGAGCAGTACTTC
TRBV24-1	TRBJ1-5	TRBD1	.	CATSRYGRWGQVEVGRGNQPQHF	TGTGCCACCAGTCGATACGGCCGTTGGGGACAGGTAGAGGTGGGAAGGGGCAATCAGCCCCAGCATTTT
TRBV20-1	TRBJ1-4	.	many	CSASPHGALFF	TGCAGTGCTAGCCCACACGGGGCGCTGTTTTTT
TRBV6-5	TRBJ2-7	.	.	CASSYHISYEQYF	TGTGCCAGCAGTTACCACATTTCCTACGAGCAGTACTTC
TRBV7-2	TRBJ1-2	.	many	CASSLHPGNGYTF	TGTGCCAGCAGCCTCCATCCAGGGAACGGCTACACCTTC
TRBV20-1	TRBJ2-3	TRBD2	few	CSARAPGGYPSTDTQYF	TGCAGTGCTAGAGCCCCGGGAGGTTACCCTAGCACAGATACGCAGTATTTT
TRBV7-2	TRBJ2-5	.	.	CASSPHGETQYF	TGTGCCAGCAGCCCTCACGGGGAGACCCAGTACTTC
TRBV5-1	TRBJ2-7	TRBD1	.	CASSFSFGTGEEVYEQYF	TGCGCCAGCAGCTTTTCATTTGGGACAGGCGAGGAGGTCTACGAGCAGTACTTC
TRBV7-2	TRBJ1-5	.	.	CASSLGQFHSNQPQHF	TGTGCCAGCAGCTTGGGACAATTCCATAGCAATCAGCCCCAGCATTTT
TRBV12-5	TRBJ1-1	TRBD1	.	CASGFSPGQLNTEAFF	TGTGCTAGTGGTTTCTCGCCGGGACAGCTGAACACTGAAGCTTTCTTT
TRBV11-2	TRBJ2-2	.	few	CASSSLTGELFF	TGTGCCAGCAGCTCGCTCACCGGGGAGCTGTTTTTT
TRBV7-9	TRBJ2-5	TRBD2	.	CAGSLSGLTKETQYF	TGTGCCGGCAGCCTTAGCGGGCTGACTAAAGAGACCCAGTACTTC
TRBV20-1	TRBJ1-5	.	.	CSALGESGGQPQHF	TGCAGTGCCCTTGGGGAGTCCGGTGGACAGCCCCAGCATTTT
TRBV2	TRBJ2-1	TRBD2	few	CASSELAGAWDEQFF	TGTGCCAGCAGTGAACTAGCGGGAGCCTGGGATGAGCAGTTCTTC
TRBV5-1	TRBJ2-5	TRBD1	few	CASSWTGGGETQYF	TGCGCCAGCAGCTGGACAGGGGGCGGAGAGACCCAGTACTTC